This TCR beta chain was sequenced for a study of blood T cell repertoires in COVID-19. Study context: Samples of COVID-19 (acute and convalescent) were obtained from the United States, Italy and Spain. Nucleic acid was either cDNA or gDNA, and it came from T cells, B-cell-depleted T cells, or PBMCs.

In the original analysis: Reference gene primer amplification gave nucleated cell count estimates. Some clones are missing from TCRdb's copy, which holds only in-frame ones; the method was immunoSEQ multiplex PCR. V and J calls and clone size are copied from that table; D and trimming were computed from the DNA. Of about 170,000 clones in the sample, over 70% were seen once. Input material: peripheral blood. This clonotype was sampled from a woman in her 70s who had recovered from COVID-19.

CDR3 DNA sequence: TGTGCCAGCAGTTTATTGGGGACAGGGGGGAATGAGCAGTTCTTC. This codes for CASSLLGTGGNEQFF. The chain employs TRBV28 and TRBJ2-1, with 11 nucleotides matching TRBD1. The CDR3 has 15 residues. The V gene's germline CDR1 is MDHEN and CDR2 SYDVKM. The J segment lost 7 bases and the V segment lost 1 base, leaving 3 bases of the junction unmatched.